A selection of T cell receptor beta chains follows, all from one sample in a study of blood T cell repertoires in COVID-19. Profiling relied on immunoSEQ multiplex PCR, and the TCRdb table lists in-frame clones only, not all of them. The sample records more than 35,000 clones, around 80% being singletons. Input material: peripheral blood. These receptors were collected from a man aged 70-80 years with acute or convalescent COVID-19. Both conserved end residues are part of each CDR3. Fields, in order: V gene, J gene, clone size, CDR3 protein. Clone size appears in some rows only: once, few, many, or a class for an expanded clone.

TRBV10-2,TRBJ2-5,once,CASSELSGSPRTQYF
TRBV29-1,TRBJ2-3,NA,CSVSGSQGRFTDTQYF
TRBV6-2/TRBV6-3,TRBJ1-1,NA,CASSYSTGQGFTEAFF
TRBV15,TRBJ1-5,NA,CATSRSIFGSNQPQHF
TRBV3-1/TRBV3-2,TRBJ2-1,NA,CASSRSGRASSEQFF
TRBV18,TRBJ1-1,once,CASSPIPGQGTNTEAFF
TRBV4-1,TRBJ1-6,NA,CASSQDRGNSPLHF
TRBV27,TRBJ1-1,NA,CASSFPGREGTEAFF
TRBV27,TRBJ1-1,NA,CASKEQGYTEAFF
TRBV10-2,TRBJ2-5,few,CASGGKGYQETQYF
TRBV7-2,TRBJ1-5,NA,CASSFPGTSGNQPQHF